This T cell receptor (beta chain) emerged from a study of read filtering for tumor transcriptome and immune sequencing. Overall study: Mean patient age was approximately 71 years, range about 47 to 90; around 17 male, over twelve female. Whole-transcriptome libraries were prepared after DNase treatment. IR-seq gave about 4.05 to 11 million TCR reads per sample; RNA-seq gave about 80 to 1,300. Study-wide points: IR-seq and RNA-seq agreed better without single-read clonotypes.

This clonotype was recorded at least ten times. Its antigen is not known. Germline V CDR1 and CDR2: SGHTA, FQGNSA. CDR3 length: 12 residues. After removal of 1 base from V and 15 bases from J, the junction contained 6 bases not matched to a gene. This library used roughly 370 ng RNA and molecular barcoded adaptors spanning alpha/delta and beta/gamma chains. TCRdb re-called the reads with MiXCR, one entry per CDR3 protein. The sample has 45,000 to 50,000 distinct CDR3 sequences, roughly 12% seen once. The chain uses TRBV7-2 and TRBJ2-3; 8 nucleotides match TRBD2. This clonotype originated in a donor older than 35 with multiple myeloma. The sequenced material came from a population of CD138-negative cells sorted from bone marrow. The CDR3: CASSLVGTRPYF. CDR3 nucleotide sequence: TGTGCCAGCAGCTTAGTAGGGACTAGGCCCTATTTT.